Listed below are T cell receptor beta chains from one sample, sequenced in a study of blood T cell repertoires in COVID-19. Generated by immunoSEQ multiplex PCR, the TCRdb table keeps only in-frame clones and is missing some. The table includes approximately 140,000 clones, around nine tenths detected once. Sequencing was carried out using peripheral blood. The source is a human donor in a cohort sampled during active COVID-19. The CDR3 runs from the conserved cysteine through the conserved F or W. The D gene is left open where the match is weak. Clone size is shown for a subset of rows, as once, few, many or a class of expanded clone.

j_gene	abundance	d_gene	v_gene	CDR3nt	CDR3aa
TRBJ2-1	NA	TRBD1	TRBV5-1	TGCGCCAGCAGCTCCTTACAGGGGCTAGGGAATGAGCAGTTCTTC	CASSSLQGLGNEQFF
TRBJ2-5	NA	NA	TRBV2	TGTGCCAGCAATACGAGGGGAGGTCAAGAGACCCAGTACTTC	CASNTRGGQETQYF
TRBJ2-7	NA	NA	TRBV28	TGTGCCAGCAGTTTAGCCAGATACTCCTACGAGCAGTACTTC	CASSLARYSYEQYF
TRBJ1-2	NA	TRBD1	TRBV18	TGTGCCAGCTCACCACGGGACAGGGATCTCCGCTATGGCTACACCTTC	CASSPRDRDLRYGYTF
TRBJ1-3	NA	NA	TRBV21-1	TGTGCCAGCAGCAAAGTGCGACGGGACTCTGGAAACACCATATATTTT	CASSKVRRDSGNTIYF
TRBJ1-4	NA	TRBD1	TRBV30	TGTGCCTGGAGCGGGACAGAGAATGAAAAACTGTTTTTT	CAWSGTENEKLFF
TRBJ2-7	NA	NA	TRBV30	TGTGCCTGGAGTATGACAGGAAGCGAGCAGTACTTC	CAWSMTGSEQYF
TRBJ2-3	NA	NA	TRBV11-2	TGTGCCAGCAGCTTAGGTTCCCTCGTGGATACGCAGTATTTT	CASSLGSLVDTQYF
TRBJ2-7	NA	TRBD1	TRBV18	TGTGCCAGCTTCCGGGACAGGGGGGGCGAGCAGTACTTC	CASFRDRGGEQYF
TRBJ2-2	few	NA	TRBV6-2/TRBV6-3	TGTGCCAGCAGTTCCAGGGGCGGGGGCACCGGGGAGCTGTTTTTT	CASSSRGGGTGELFF
TRBJ2-7	few	TRBD1	TRBV7-2	TGTGCCAGCAGCCCCCGACAGGGGAACTACGAGCAGTACTTC	CASSPRQGNYEQYF
TRBJ1-4	NA	NA	TRBV30	TGTGCCTGGACCCCTAACAGGGTTGAAAAACTGTTTTTT	CAWTPNRVEKLFF
TRBJ1-4	NA	NA	TRBV19	TGTGCCAGTAGTATGCGCAGGGTGGGAGAAAAACTGTTTTTT	CASSMRRVGEKLFF
TRBJ2-3	NA	TRBD2	TRBV24-1	TGTGCCACCAGTGATCCGAGCGGGGGGGCGAGGGGTACGCAGTATTTT	CATSDPSGGARGTQYF
TRBJ2-7	NA	TRBD1	TRBV6-6	TGTGCCAGCAGTCCCCAGGGGGACAGGGGCCGTTACGAGCAGTACTTC	CASSPQGDRGRYEQYF
TRBJ2-3	once	NA	TRBV7-2	TGTGCCAGCAGCTTGGATTTGGCTAGCGGCACAGATACGCAGTATTTT	CASSLDLASGTDTQYF
TRBJ2-3	NA	TRBD2	TRBV6-2/TRBV6-3	TGTGCCAGCAGTTACAGGGGACTAGCGGTCACAGATACGCAGTATTTT	CASSYRGLAVTDTQYF